The rows below give T cell receptor beta chains drawn from one sample of a study of blood T cells in healthy people across ages. TCRdb ran MiXCR on the 5' RACE reads and lists one entry per CDR3 protein. Of roughly 560,000 distinct CDR3 sequences detected, around 24% appear once; the ten largest clones hold around 10%. A further study also used this sample, focusing on T cells of mothers and their children.

Sample: blood. The receptors were gathered from a boy younger than 18 in good health. CDR3s include the opening cysteine and the closing phenylalanine or tryptophan. The order of the fields is J gene, V gene, clone size, D gene, CDR3 protein, CDR3 DNA. D genes are given only for firm matches. Expanded clones get a size class; other rows say once, few or many, or leave the size out.

TRBJ1-4,TRBV5-1,NA,TRBD1,CASSGQGNPNEKLFF,TGCGCCAGCAGCGGACAGGGCAACCCGAATGAAAAACTGTTTTTT
TRBJ2-1,TRBV20-1,NA,NA,CSAGPEWSYNEQFF,TGCAGTGCTGGACCCGAATGGTCCTACAATGAGCAGTTCTTC
TRBJ2-5,TRBV24-1,few,NA,CATSQGGRQETQYF,TGTGCCACCAGTCAAGGTGGGCGACAAGAGACCCAGTACTTC
TRBJ1-1,TRBV6-5,NA,TRBD1,CASSNRRTGGLNTEAFF,TGTGCCAGCAGTAACCGGAGGACAGGGGGCCTGAACACTGAAGCTTTCTTT
TRBJ2-7,TRBV4-1,NA,NA,CASSQIPGQVTYEQYF,TGCGCCAGCAGCCAAATACCGGGACAAGTAACCTACGAGCAGTACTTC
TRBJ2-1,TRBV5-1,few,TRBD2,CASRPQGRLASYNEQFF,TGCGCCAGCCGACCCCAGGGACGACTAGCCTCCTACAATGAGCAGTTCTTC
TRBJ2-5,TRBV5-1,few,NA,CASSLLLGEETQYF,TGCGCCAGCAGCTTGTTGCTAGGGGAAGAGACCCAGTACTTC
TRBJ1-2,TRBV27,few,NA,CASSLYPGGNYGYTF,TGTGCCAGCAGTTTATATCCGGGGGGCAACTATGGCTACACCTTC
TRBJ2-1,TRBV20-1,many,TRBD1,CSARGWGQSSYNEQFF,TGCAGTGCTAGAGGATGGGGACAGAGCTCCTACAATGAGCAGTTCTTC
TRBJ2-5,TRBV20-1,NA,NA,CSARDPLGWETQYF,TGCAGTGCTAGAGATCCATTGGGGTGGGAGACCCAGTACTTC
TRBJ2-1,TRBV11-1,NA,NA,CASSFDRPSEQFF,TGTGCCAGCAGCTTCGACAGGCCAAGTGAGCAGTTCTTC
TRBJ1-1,TRBV20-1,NA,NA,CSARDWQLLSNTEAFF,TGCAGTGCTAGAGATTGGCAGCTATTATCGAACACTGAAGCTTTCTTT
TRBJ2-3,TRBV9,NA,NA,CASSVASGDTDTQYF,TGTGCCAGCAGCGTAGCCAGCGGAGACACAGATACGCAGTATTTT
TRBJ1-6,TRBV20-1,NA,NA,CSARDQLRTQVRSPLHF,TGCAGTGCTAGAGATCAGTTGCGCACACAGGTCAGGTCACCCCTCCACTTT
TRBJ1-1,TRBV9,NA,NA,CASSVGLVKTEAFF,TGTGCCAGCAGCGTAGGCCTAGTCAAGACTGAAGCTTTCTTT
TRBJ1-2,TRBV10-3,few,NA,CAISEPIYGYTF,TGTGCCATCAGTGAACCGATCTATGGCTACACCTTC
TRBJ2-1,TRBV13,NA,NA,CASSSLGDYNEQFF,TGTGCCAGCAGCTCTTTGGGGGACTACAATGAGCAGTTCTTC
TRBJ1-5,TRBV28,NA,NA,CASSGHRGNQPQHF,TGTGCCAGCAGCGGGCATCGTGGCAATCAGCCCCAGCATTTT
TRBJ2-7,TRBV27,NA,TRBD1,CASSLTGVVHEQYF,TGTGCCAGCAGTTTGACAGGGGTGGTCCACGAGCAGTACTTC
TRBJ2-7,TRBV6-1,few,NA,CASSERPVLGQYF,TGTGCCAGCAGTGAAAGGCCCGTCCTAGGGCAGTACTTC
TRBJ2-5,TRBV5-1,NA,TRBD1,CASSLVSRGETQYF,TGCGCCAGCAGCTTGGTTTCCAGGGGGGAGACCCAGTACTTC
TRBJ1-1,TRBV6-5,few,NA,CASTSRAGRTEAFF,TGTGCCAGCACCAGCAGGGCCGGACGGACTGAAGCTTTCTTT
TRBJ2-1,TRBV5-1,few,NA,CASSQPRTYTYNEQFF,TGCGCCAGCAGCCAACCTCGGACGTACACCTACAATGAGCAGTTCTTC
TRBJ2-4,TRBV16,many,TRBD1,CASKERTGVAKNIQYF,TGTGCCAGCAAGGAACGGACAGGGGTCGCCAAAAACATTCAGTACTTC
TRBJ2-1,TRBV27,few,TRBD2,CASSSASGGIYEQFF,TGTGCCAGCAGTTCGGCGAGCGGGGGTATCTATGAGCAGTTCTTC
TRBJ1-2,TRBV12-3/TRBV12-4,once,TRBD1,CAIMTGNYGYTF,TGTGCCATTATGACAGGGAACTATGGCTACACCTTC
TRBJ2-7,TRBV7-2,few,NA,CASSLVGQIAYEQYF,TGTGCCAGCAGCTTAGTGGGCCAGATCGCCTACGAGCAGTACTTC
TRBJ1-4,TRBV18,few,NA,CASSSGYGEKLFF,TGTGCCAGCTCTTCCGGGTATGGTGAAAAACTGTTTTTT
TRBJ2-1,TRBV7-2,few,TRBD2,CASSLALLAGLSSYNEQFF,TGTGCCAGCAGCTTAGCGTTACTAGCGGGATTAAGCTCCTACAATGAGCAGTTCTTC
TRBJ2-1,TRBV6-5,few,NA,CASSYTGGTYNEQFF,TGTGCCAGCAGTTACACGGGGGGCACCTACAATGAGCAGTTCTTC
TRBJ2-5,TRBV7-2,many,NA,CASSYTPGGQYF,TGTGCCAGCAGCTACACGCCCGGAGGCCAGTACTTC
TRBJ2-3,TRBV7-2,few,TRBD2,CASSSVVAGWGTDTQYF,TGTGCCAGCAGCTCAGTCGTAGCGGGATGGGGCACAGATACGCAGTATTTT
TRBJ2-3,TRBV5-6,few,NA,CASSLGVGGHTDTQYF,TGTGCCAGCAGCTTGGGGGTCGGGGGCCACACAGATACGCAGTATTTT
TRBJ1-1,TRBV6-2/TRBV6-3,NA,NA,CASSDVDTEAFF,TGTGCCAGCAGCGATGTAGACACTGAAGCTTTCTTT
TRBJ2-7,TRBV7-9,few,NA,CASSLGTLPEISYEQYF,TGTGCCAGCAGCTTGGGTACCTTACCAGAGATCTCCTACGAGCAGTACTTC
TRBJ1-1,TRBV7-9,few,NA,CASSIDSDFTEAFF,TGTGCCAGCAGCATCGACAGCGATTTCACTGAAGCTTTCTTT
TRBJ2-4,TRBV4-1,few,NA,CASSQGYPVKATNIQYF,TGCGCCAGCAGCCAAGGGTATCCGGTCAAAGCCACAAACATTCAGTACTTC
TRBJ2-1,TRBV6-5,NA,NA,CASSYTAGHEQFF,TGTGCCAGCAGTTACACGGCGGGACATGAGCAGTTCTTC
TRBJ2-1,TRBV20-1,NA,NA,CSASSGGQNNEQFF,TGCAGTGCTAGTTCCGGGGGGCAAAACAATGAGCAGTTCTTC
TRBJ2-4,TRBV20-1,NA,NA,CSAPTIRDTAIQYF,TGCAGTGCTCCAACCATCCGGGACACAGCTATTCAGTACTTC
TRBJ1-2,TRBV4-3,NA,TRBD1,CASSQDDAGGANGYTF,TGCGCCAGCAGCCAAGATGATGCAGGGGGCGCGAATGGCTACACCTTC
TRBJ2-3,TRBV4-3,NA,TRBD2,CASNQLAGFTTDTQYF,TGCGCCAGCAACCAACTAGCGGGGTTTACCACAGATACGCAGTATTTT
TRBJ1-1,TRBV9,NA,NA,CASSGYGNTEAFF,TGTGCCAGCAGCGGCTACGGTAACACTGAAGCTTTCTTT
TRBJ2-6,TRBV29-1,NA,TRBD1,CSVEGGDSSGANVLTF,TGCAGCGTTGAAGGTGGGGACAGTTCTGGGGCCAACGTCCTGACTTTC
TRBJ2-5,TRBV5-4,NA,NA,CASSPTWDTSEETQYF,TGTGCCAGCAGCCCAACCTGGGACACCTCAGAAGAGACCCAGTACTTC
TRBJ1-1,TRBV7-9,few,TRBD1,CASSAQWGQAADTEAFF,TGTGCCAGCAGCGCGCAATGGGGACAGGCCGCAGACACTGAAGCTTTCTTT
TRBJ1-1,TRBV4-2,few,TRBD1,CASSQGQGRNTEAFF,TGTGCCAGCAGCCAAGGACAGGGAAGGAACACTGAAGCTTTCTTT
TRBJ1-2,TRBV27,NA,NA,CAISLTGQSGYTF,TGTGCCATCAGTTTAACGGGACAAAGCGGCTACACCTTC
TRBJ2-7,TRBV9,few,TRBD1,CASSATGQGSYEQYF,TGTGCCAGCAGCGCCACTGGACAGGGGTCGTACGAGCAGTACTTC
TRBJ2-2,TRBV20-1,few,NA,CSARPGHRNTGELFF,TGCAGTGCTAGGCCGGGACACCGAAACACCGGGGAGCTGTTTTTT
TRBJ1-2,TRBV2,NA,TRBD1,CASSEVDRGRDGYTF,TGTGCCAGCAGTGAAGTCGACAGGGGGCGGGATGGCTACACCTTC
TRBJ1-2,TRBV6-2/TRBV6-3,few,TRBD1,CASRGTGTDGYTF,TGTGCCAGCAGGGGGACAGGGACAGATGGCTACACCTTC
TRBJ2-7,TRBV28,NA,TRBD2,CASSSLGGDGYF,TGTGCCAGCAGTTCCTTGGGAGGGGACGGGTACTTC
TRBJ2-1,TRBV20-1,few,NA,CSARDFRDKDYEQFF,TGCAGTGCTAGAGATTTCCGGGACAAAGATTATGAGCAGTTCTTC
TRBJ2-5,TRBV4-1,few,NA,CASSQERAVTETQYF,TGCGCCAGCAGCCAAGAACGGGCGGTTACAGAGACCCAGTACTTC
TRBJ2-7,TRBV28,few,TRBD1,CASSSQGQAHEQYF,TGTGCCAGCAGTTCACAAGGACAGGCCCACGAGCAGTACTTC
TRBJ2-7,TRBV6-1,NA,TRBD1,CASRNRRQGIYEQYF,TGTGCCAGCAGGAACCGCAGACAGGGTATTTACGAGCAGTACTTC
TRBJ2-5,TRBV19,NA,NA,CASSYRDGQETQYF,TGTGCCAGTAGTTACCGGGACGGACAAGAGACCCAGTACTTC
TRBJ2-3,TRBV7-3,many,TRBD2,CASSLGLAGTDTQYF,TGTGCCAGCAGCTTAGGACTAGCAGGCACAGATACGCAGTATTTT